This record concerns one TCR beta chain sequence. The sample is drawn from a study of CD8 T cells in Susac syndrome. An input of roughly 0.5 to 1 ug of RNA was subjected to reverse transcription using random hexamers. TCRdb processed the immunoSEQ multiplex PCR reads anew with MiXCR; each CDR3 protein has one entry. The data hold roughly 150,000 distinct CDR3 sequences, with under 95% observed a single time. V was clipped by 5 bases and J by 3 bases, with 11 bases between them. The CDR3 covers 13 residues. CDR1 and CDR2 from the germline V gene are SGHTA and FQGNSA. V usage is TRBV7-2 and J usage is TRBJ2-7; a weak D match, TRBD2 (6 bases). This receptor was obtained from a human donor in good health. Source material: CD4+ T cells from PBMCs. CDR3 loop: CASSKRVDYEQYF. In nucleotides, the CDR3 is TGTGCCAGCAGCAAGCGGGTTGACTACGAGCAGTACTTC.